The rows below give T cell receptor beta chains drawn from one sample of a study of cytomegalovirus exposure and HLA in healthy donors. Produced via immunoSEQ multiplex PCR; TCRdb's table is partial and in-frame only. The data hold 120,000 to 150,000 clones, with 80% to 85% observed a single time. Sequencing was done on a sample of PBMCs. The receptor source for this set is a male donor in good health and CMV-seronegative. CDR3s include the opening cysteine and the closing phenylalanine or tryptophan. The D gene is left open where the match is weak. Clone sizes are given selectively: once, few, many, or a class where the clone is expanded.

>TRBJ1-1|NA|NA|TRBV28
TGTGCGAGCTCAACTTGGGAGACTGAAGCTTTCTTT
CASSTWETEAFF
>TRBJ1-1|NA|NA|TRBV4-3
TGCGCCAGCCGATTGGGGGGGAATACTGAAGCTTTCTTT
CASRLGGNTEAFF
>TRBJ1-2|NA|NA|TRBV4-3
TGCGCCAGCAGCCAAGACAGCGCGGACTATGGCTACACCTTC
CASSQDSADYGYTF
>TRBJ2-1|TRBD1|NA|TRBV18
TGTGCCAGCTCACCATACGTAAACGGACAGGGGGCCGATGAGCAGTTCTTC
CASSPYVNGQGADEQFF
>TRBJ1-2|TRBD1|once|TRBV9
TGTGCCAGCAGCTCATCCGGGACAGAACTCAATAACTATGGCTACACCTTC
CASSSSGTELNNYGYTF
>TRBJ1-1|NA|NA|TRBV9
TGTGCCAGCAGCGTAGCGGGCCAGGGAGGCGGGGACACTGAAGCTTTCTTT
CASSVAGQGGGDTEAFF
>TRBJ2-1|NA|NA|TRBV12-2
TGTGCAAGTCGCCGAAAGTCAGGGGTCAATGAGCAGTTCTTC
CASRRKSGVNEQFF
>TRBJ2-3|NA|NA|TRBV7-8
TGTGCCAGCAGCTTAGGAGGGAGGACAGATACGCAGTATTTT
CASSLGGRTDTQYF
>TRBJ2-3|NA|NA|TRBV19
TGTGCCAGTAGTATCCAGGCCGTGGCAGATACGCAGTATTTT
CASSIQAVADTQYF
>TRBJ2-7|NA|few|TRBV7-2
TGTGCCAGCAGCTCCCTCCCAGGGGACACCTACGAGCAGTACTTC
CASSSLPGDTYEQYF
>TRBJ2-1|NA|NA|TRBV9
TGTGCCAGCAGCGTAGGGGCTAGCCGGGAGTATGGCAATGAGCAGTTCTTC
CASSVGASREYGNEQFF
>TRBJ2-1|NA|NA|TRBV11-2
TGTGCCACCACAGGATATTTAAGAGACAATGAGCAGTTCTTC
CATTGYLRDNEQFF
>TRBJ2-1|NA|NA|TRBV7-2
TGTGCCAGCAGCTTAGACAGGGACGGCAATTTCGAGCAGTTCTTC
CASSLDRDGNFEQFF
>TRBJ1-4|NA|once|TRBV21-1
TGTGCCAGCAGCCCGATAAACAGAAAAGCAACTAATGAAAAACTGTTTTTT
CASSPINRKATNEKLFF
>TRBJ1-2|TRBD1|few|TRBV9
TGTGCCAGCAGCCCGCGGACAGGAGAGGCATATGGCTACACCTTC
CASSPRTGEAYGYTF
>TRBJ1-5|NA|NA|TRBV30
TGTGCCTGGACCCGAGGGGGAGAGGGGATTTGGCATCAGCCCCAGCATTTT
CAWTRGGEGIWHQPQHF
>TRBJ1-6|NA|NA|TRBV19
TGTGCCAGTAGTACCTACCAGGGGTCACCCCTCCACTTT
CASSTYQGSPLHF
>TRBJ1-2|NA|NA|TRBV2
TGTGCCAGCAGTGTCCCAACCGACAGAATTAACTATGGCTACACCTTC
CASSVPTDRINYGYTF
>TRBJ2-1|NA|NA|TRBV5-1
TGCGCCAGCAGCTCGTGGACAGACTACAATGAGCAGTTCTTC
CASSSWTDYNEQFF
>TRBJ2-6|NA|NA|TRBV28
TGTGCCAGCAGTTTATATAGCTCTGGGGCCAACGTCCTGACTTTC
CASSLYSSGANVLTF
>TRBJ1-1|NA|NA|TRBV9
TGTGCCAGCAGCGCGACCTATATGGCGGGGAACACTGAAGCTTTCTTT
CASSATYMAGNTEAFF
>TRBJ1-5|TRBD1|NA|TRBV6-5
TGTGCCAGCAGCCTCACAGGGGGTAGCAATCAGCCCCAGCATTTT
CASSLTGGSNQPQHF
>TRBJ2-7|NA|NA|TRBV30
TGTGCCTGGAGTGTACTCAGCGTCAGAAGCTACGAGCAGTACTTC
CAWSVLSVRSYEQYF
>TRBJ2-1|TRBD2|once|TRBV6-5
TGTGCCAGCAGTTACCAAGGACTAGCCTTCGATGAGCAGTTCTTC
CASSYQGLAFDEQFF
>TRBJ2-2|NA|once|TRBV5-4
TGTGCCAGCAGCCCCCCGGGGTCGCCGAACACCGGGGAGCTGTTTTTT
CASSPPGSPNTGELFF
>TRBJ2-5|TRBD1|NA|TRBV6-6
TGTGCCAGCAGGCTACAGGGGGCAAGCGAGACCCAGTACTTC
CASRLQGASETQYF
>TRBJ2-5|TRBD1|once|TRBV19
TGTGCCAGTAGTATAGCGGGACAGGGTCGGGAGACCCAGTACTTC
CASSIAGQGRETQYF
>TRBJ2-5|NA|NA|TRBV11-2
TGTGCCAGCGCAAAAGTGACGACAGCTAAAGAGACCCAGTACTTC
CASAKVTTAKETQYF
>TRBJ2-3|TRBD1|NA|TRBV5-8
TGTGCCAGCAGCCCGCAACAGGGGGCATATACGCAGTATTTT
CASSPQQGAYTQYF
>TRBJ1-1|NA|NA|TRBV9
TGTGCCAGCAGCACCTCGGACAGCTCTTGGGCTTTCTTT
CASSTSDSSWAFF
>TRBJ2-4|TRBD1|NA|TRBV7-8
TGTGCCAGCAGCTTACCCCCGGGACAGGGATGGGCCAAAAACATTCAGTACTTC
CASSLPPGQGWAKNIQYF
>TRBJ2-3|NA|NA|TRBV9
TGTGCCAGCAGCGTAGGTCCGGGGGAAGATACGCAGTATTTT
CASSVGPGEDTQYF
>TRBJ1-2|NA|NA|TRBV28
TGTGCCAGCAGTTTAGTGGACGGGATCTATGGCTACACCTTC
CASSLVDGIYGYTF
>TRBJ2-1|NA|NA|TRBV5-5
TGTGCCAGCAGCCGAGGGAATGAGCAGTTCTTC
CASSRGNEQFF
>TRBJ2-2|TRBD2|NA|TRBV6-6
TGTGCCAGCAGTCCTCCTAGCGGGAGGGGGACCGGGGAGCTGTTTTTT
CASSPPSGRGTGELFF